The following is a T cell receptor (beta chain) sequence with its context. This entry belongs to a study of blood T cell repertoires in COVID-19. In the study overall: The United States, Italy and Spain supplied acute and convalescent COVID-19 samples.

Per the original data handling: How many nucleated cells were present was estimated from reference gene primer amplification. Assay used: immunoSEQ multiplex PCR; TCRdb lists only in-frame clones, some missing. The D gene and trimming were derived from the DNA, and the V and J assignments and clone size from that table. The table shows 350,000 to 450,000 clones, with more than 80% occurring only once. All enrollees were about 18 to 90 years old and from about 24 US areas. This TCR was sampled from a man aged 30 to 45 who had recovered from COVID-19. Sequencing used PBMCs or T cells enriched from blood (not recorded which).

CDR3 sequence: CASSSGIMNTEAFF. The CDR3 coding sequence is TGTGCCAGCAGCTCAGGGATCATGAACACTGAAGCTTTCTTT. This chain links TRBV7-9 with TRBJ1-1, with D perhaps TRBD1 (5 bases). The CDR3 covers 14 residues. Trimming cost V 4 bases and J 0 bases, with 9 bases left between them. Per the germline V gene, CDR1 is SEHNR and CDR2 is FQNEAQ (reference sequence).